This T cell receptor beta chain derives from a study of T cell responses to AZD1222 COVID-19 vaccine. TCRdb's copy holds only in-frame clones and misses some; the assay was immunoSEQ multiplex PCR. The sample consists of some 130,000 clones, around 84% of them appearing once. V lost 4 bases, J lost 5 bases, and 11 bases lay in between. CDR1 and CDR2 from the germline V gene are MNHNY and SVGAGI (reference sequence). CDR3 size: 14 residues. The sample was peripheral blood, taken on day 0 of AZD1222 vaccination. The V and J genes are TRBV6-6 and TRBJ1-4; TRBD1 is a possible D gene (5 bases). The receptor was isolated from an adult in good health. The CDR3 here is CASSSGRINEKLFF. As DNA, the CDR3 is TGTGCCAGCAGTTCGGGACGGATCAATGAAAAACTGTTTTTT.